This TCR beta chain was profiled in a study of glioma-infiltrating T cells after dendritic cell vaccination. Study as a whole: Glioblastoma patients came from Phase I and II dendritic cell vaccination trials. Monocyte-derived dendritic cells, cultured less than 9 days with IL-4 and GM-CSF, were pulsed with autologous tumor lysate. The study, taken as a whole, reports: The cohort had few patients with full blood and tumor sets.

As concerns this clone: The antigen is not known.

The PCR used 60 V beta and 13 J beta primers. Sequencing used immunoSEQ multiplex PCR; TCRdb keeps in-frame clones, though not all of them. Of 99,000 or so clones detected, around 80% appear once; the ten largest clones hold 5.4%. Stated time point: after dendritic cell vaccination, including at tumor progression/relapse. The sequence derives from a human donor with glioblastoma. The source material was blood, sampled after dendritic cell vaccination.

The CDR3 here is CASSLRVGDFSEQYF. In DNA, the CDR3 is TGTGCCAGCAGCTTACGGGTAGGAGATTTCTCCGAGCAGTACTTC. The V call is TRBV7-8, the J call TRBJ2-7; D gene unclear. Germline CDR1 is SGHVS and CDR2 is FQNEAQ. Trimming took 2 bases from V and 6 from J, leaving 17 bases between them. The CDR3 totals 15 residues.